The sequence of this T cell receptor beta chain was determined in a study of cytomegalovirus exposure and HLA in healthy donors. PCR was performed using 60 Vbeta and 13 Jbeta primers. Sequencing used immunoSEQ multiplex PCR; TCRdb keeps in-frame clones, though not all of them. The sample records 140,000 to 150,000 clones, about 8.9% being singletons. This clone was seen more than once but under ten times. The target antigen is unknown. V was clipped by 1 base and J by 2 bases, with 7 bases between them. The CDR3 has 13 residues. Germline V gives CDR1 SGHRS, CDR2 YFSETQ. Study findings and constraints: The number of N-insertions in an Asian-associated ancestry cluster was reportedly below the approximately 700-donor mean in a later analysis. Available immune exposure information was restricted to CMV serostatus only.

The chain couples TRBV5-1 to TRBJ2-7; D is unclear. The origin of this receptor is a man aged 50 to 59 in good health and CMV-seronegative. The sample was PBMCs. This CDR3 reads CASSLSGTYEQYF. As DNA, the CDR3 is TGCGCCAGCAGCTTGTCAGGTACCTACGAGCAGTACTTC.